These 30 T cell receptor beta chains originate from one sample sequenced in a study of blood T cells in healthy people across ages. With a J-beta primer mix and a sample-barcoded 5' primer, a second PCR ran about 7 to 11 cycles. TCRdb re-called the 5' RACE reads through MiXCR, storing one row per CDR3 protein. The sample yields hundreds of thousands of distinct CDR3 sequences, roughly 50% seen once. Sequencing input: blood. These receptor sequences come from a woman aged 60-75 years in good health.

This clonotype has just a few counts. The chain is built from TRBV6-6 and TRBJ2-4, with 8 bases fitting TRBD1. The CDR3 spans 16 residues. CDR1 and CDR2 from the germline V gene are MNHNY and SVGAGI (reference sequence). The ends lost 2 bases at V and 3 bases at J; junction bases unmatched: 6. The CDR3 reads CASSYAGGQGKNIQYF. The CDR3 DNA is TGTGCCAGCAGTTACGCAGGCGGACAGGGCAAAAACATTCAGTACTTC.

This clonotype is a singleton in its sample. The J gene is TRBJ2-5, the V gene TRBV16; D is undetermined. Per the germline V gene, CDR1 is KGHSY and CDR2 is FQNENV. The CDR3 sequence is 13 residues long. V was cut by 0 bases and J by 5 bases, with 7 bases left in between. The CDR3 loop is CASSQSSLETQYF. The CDR3 DNA sequence: TGTGCCAGCAGCCAATCTAGCTTGGAGACCCAGTACTTC.

The J gene is TRBJ2-1, the V gene TRBV9; D might be TRBD1 (7 bases). CDR1 SGDLS and CDR2 YYNGEE come from the germline V gene. CDR3 length: 15 amino acids. V lost 6 bases and J 8 bases, leaving 21 bases between the germline ends. CDR3: CASNLQGRYVDEQFF. The CDR3 coding sequence is TGTGCCAGCAACTTACAGGGGAGGTACGTGGATGAGCAGTTCTTC.

This clonotype was picked up a small number of times. V and J are TRBV4-2 and TRBJ1-2, with 7 nucleotides matching TRBD1. Germline assignment: CDR1 LGHNA and CDR2 YNFKEQ. V gave up 2 bases and J gave up 7 bases; unmatched junction bases: 4. CDR3 length: 13 residues. The CDR3 DNA reads as TGTGCCAGCAGCCAACCCGGACAGGCTGGCTACACCTTC. Translating it yields CASSQPGQAGYTF.

The chain recombines TRBV6-5 with TRBJ2-6, with a possible D match to TRBD1 (5 bases). The CDR3 is 18 amino acids. Germline assignment: CDR1 MNHEY and CDR2 SVGAGI. V shed 1 base and J shed 0 bases, with 13 bases lying between them. The CDR3 reads CASSYWTLRRSGANVLTF. DNA for the CDR3: TGTGCCAGCAGTTACTGGACACTTCGTCGCTCTGGGGCCAACGTCCTGACTTTC.

The V call is TRBV5-1, the J call TRBJ1-1; 9 bases line up with TRBD1. In germline, CDR1 is SGHRS, CDR2 YFSETQ. V shed 2 bases and J 5 bases; nucleotides not matched to a gene: 7. The CDR3 totals 15 residues. In DNA, the CDR3 is TGCGCCAGCAGCTTACTAGCGACAGGGGGGACTGAAGCTTTCTTT. This translates into CASSLLATGGTEAFF.

This clonotype was counted only a few times. The CDR3 DNA sequence: TGTGCCAGCAGTGTCGGCCTATTGGGTGGCTACACCTTC. This sequence encodes CASSVGLLGGYTF. J is TRBJ1-2 and V is TRBV2; D ambiguous. Germline CDR1 is SNHLY and CDR2 is FYNNEI. Trimming stripped 4 bases from V and 7 bases from J, with 13 bases between. The CDR3 is 13 amino acids.

This clonotype was recorded at least ten times. The rearrangement joins TRBV14 to TRBJ1-1, with 8 positions matching TRBD1. There are 14 residues in the CDR3. J lost 5 bases, V lost 4 bases, and 6 bases had no gene match. From germline, CDR1 is SGHDN and CDR2 FVKESK. The CDR3 loop reads CASSLRTGRTEAFF. The CDR3 nucleotides are TGTGCCAGCAGCCTCCGGACAGGGAGAACTGAAGCTTTCTTT.

This clonotype was observed a few times. This sequence joins TRBV5-5 and TRBJ1-2; D may be TRBD1 (5 bases). The CDR3 contains 13 residues. The germline CDR1 and CDR2 sequences are SGHKS and YYEKEE (reference sequence). Trimming removed 1 base from V and 8 bases from J, with 12 bases in between. DNA for the CDR3: TGTGCCAGCAGCTTGTTGCAGGGTGGCGGCTACACCTTC. Translation: CASSLLQGGGYTF.

The chain links TRBV20-1 to TRBJ2-3; tentatively, D is TRBD2 (5 bases). Germline CDR1 reads DFQATT; CDR2 reads SNEGSKA (reference sequence). The V gene lost 0 bases and the J gene lost 6 bases, with 7 bases spanning the gap. The CDR3 is 12 amino acids. CDR3 region: CSARDRTDTQYF. As DNA, the CDR3 is TGCAGTGCTAGAGATCGGACTGATACGCAGTATTTT.

The chain links TRBV20-1 to TRBJ1-1; tentative D call: TRBD1 (5 bases). Germline-derived CDR1 and CDR2 are DFQATT and SNEGSKA (reference sequence). This CDR3 has 17 amino acids. Trimming cost V 2 bases and J 1 base, with 20 bases left between them. This chain's CDR3 is CSARTQKPGGSNTEAFF. As DNA, the CDR3 is TGCAGTGCTAGAACCCAGAAACCGGGGGGGTCGAACACTGAAGCTTTCTTT.

V and J are TRBV20-1 and TRBJ2-1; no clear D gene. The end of the DNA is better explained by TRBJ2-7, so the J call may be wrong. CDR1 is DFQATT and CDR2 is SNEGSKA in the germline V gene (reference sequence). The CDR3 is made up of 13 amino acids. The CDR3 is CSASGRNYNEQYF. Written as DNA, the CDR3 is TGCAGTGCTAGTGGGCGGAACTACAATGAGCAGTACTTC.

The rearrangement joins TRBV20-1 to TRBJ1-5, with D possibly TRBD1 on 5 matching bases. The length of the CDR3 is 16 residues. V was trimmed by 2 bases and J by 0 bases, leaving 14 bases between them. The germline CDR1 and CDR2 sequences are DFQATT and SNEGSKA (reference sequence). In nucleotides, the CDR3 is TGCAGTGCTAGAAAGACAGTAAGTAATAGCAATCAGCCCCAGCATTTT. It translates to CSARKTVSNSNQPQHF.

The chain joins TRBV7-2 to TRBJ1-5; D is uncertain. The germline V gene encodes CDR1 SGHTA and CDR2 FQGNSA. There are 13 residues in the CDR3. With 1 base removed from V and 8 bases from J, the gap between germline ends came to 9 bases. The CDR3 here is CASSLGWGEPQHF. The CDR3 DNA sequence: TGTGCCAGCAGCTTAGGCTGGGGAGAGCCCCAGCATTTT. Full variable domain (remainder filled in from reference TRBV7-2 and TRBJ1-5): GAGVSQSPSNKVTEKGKDVELRCDPISGHTALYWYRQSLGQGLEFLIYFQGNSAPDKSGLPSDRFSAERTGGSVSTLTIQRTQQEDSAVYLCASSLGWGEPQHFGDGTRLSIL.

This chain uses TRBV7-3 with TRBJ1-2; no reliable D call. Trimming cost V 8 bases and J 6 bases, with 19 bases left between them. The germline gives CDR1 SGHTA, CDR2 FQGTGA. The length of the CDR3 is 14 residues. CDR3 nucleotides: TGTGCCAGCCAGCCTCCGGAGCCGCTTCATGGCTACACCTTC. Translation gives CASQPPEPLHGYTF.

CDR3 in DNA: TGCAGTGCCCCCGATAGCGGGAGCCGCACAGATACGCAGTATTTT. Translated, it gives CSAPDSGSRTDTQYF. The chain uses TRBV20-1 and TRBJ2-3; 9 bases match TRBD2. J gave up 1 base and V 6 bases, and 8 bases lay outside the gene matches. This CDR3 spans 15 amino acids. Germline V gives CDR1 DFQATT, CDR2 SNEGSKA (reference sequence).

V usage is TRBV29-1 and J usage is TRBJ1-3; D unclear. The CDR3 totals 11 residues. Trimming pared 6 bases from V and 4 bases from J, leaving 7 bases between. CDR1 SQVTM and CDR2 ANQGSEA come from the germline V gene. The CDR3 here is CSVYVGNTIYF. DNA for the CDR3: TGCAGCGTCTACGTCGGAAACACCATATATTTT.

This CDR3 is CASSRTGSGYTF. DNA of the CDR3: TGTGCCAGCAGCCGGACAGGGTCTGGCTACACCTTC. The chain couples TRBV28 to TRBJ1-2; 8 positions agree with TRBD1. The germline gives CDR1 MDHEN, CDR2 SYDVKM. There are 12 residues in the CDR3. V lost 6 bases and J lost 7; bases outside the gene matches: 4.

The chain is built from TRBV7-2 and TRBJ1-1; D perhaps matches TRBD1 (6 bases). Looked up from germline, CDR1 is SGHTA and CDR2 is FQGNSA. The CDR3 totals 17 residues. The V and J ends lost 2 bases and 1 base respectively, with 17 bases between them. The CDR3 coding sequence is TGTGCCAGCAGCTTACGTCCAGGGACAAATTCGAACACTGAAGCTTTCTTT. This sequence encodes CASSLRPGTNSNTEAFF.

The rearrangement links TRBV28 to TRBJ2-5, with D perhaps TRBD2 (6 bases). The ends were cut back, 4 bases at V and 7 bases at J, with 16 bases in the middle. The CDR3 extends over 14 amino acids. From germline, CDR1 is MDHEN and CDR2 SYDVKM. The CDR3 bases are TGTGCCAGCAGTTCCCCATCGGAGGGAGGGACCCAGTACTTC. Its protein is CASSSPSEGGTQYF.

CDR3 sequence (DNA): TGTGCCTCGCAAGGACAGGGAGGCTCTGGAAACACCATATATTTT. It translates to CASQGQGGSGNTIYF. The rearrangement joins TRBV10-3 to TRBJ1-3; 8 bases fit TRBD1. This CDR3 spans 15 amino acids. The junction had 9 bases not matched to a gene; V was cut back by 11 bases and J by 0 bases. Germline V gene lookup returns CDR1 ENHRY and CDR2 SYGVKD.

The genes are TRBV20-1 and TRBJ1-4; D unresolved. The CDR3 sequence is 14 residues long. Germline V gene sequence: CDR1 DFQATT, CDR2 SNEGSKA (reference sequence). Trimming pared 0 bases from V and 5 bases from J, leaving 10 bases between. The CDR3 loop is CSAREEAENEKLFF. CDR3 sequence (DNA): TGCAGTGCTAGAGAGGAGGCTGAGAATGAAAAACTGTTTTTT.

The chain carries TRBV5-1 and TRBJ2-7; D ambiguous. The DNA end is more similar to TRBJ2-5, so the J call may be wrong. The CDR3 runs to 15 residues. Germline CDR1 reads SGHRS; CDR2 reads YFSETQ. In DNA form, the CDR3 reads TGCGCCAGCAGCTTGATCCCCCCAGGTGATGGGACCCAGTACTTC. Translated: CASSLIPPGDGTQYF.

A few counts support this clonotype. CDR3 sequence reads: CASSQGPPGLTSTDTQYF. The CDR3 coding sequence is TGCGCCAGCAGCCAAGGTCCGCCGGGACTGACTAGCACAGATACGCAGTATTTT. The V and J genes are TRBV4-3 and TRBJ2-3; a weak D match, TRBD2 (6 bases). The CDR3 totals 18 residues. V lost 1 base and J lost 0, with 17 bases in between. Germline V gives CDR1 LGHNA, CDR2 YSLEER.

Written as DNA, the CDR3 is TGTGCCAGCAGCTTAGTAATATTGTGGGAAAATATGAACACTGAAGCTTTCTTT. Its translation: CASSLVILWENMNTEAFF. J is TRBJ1-1 and V is TRBV7-6; unclear D gene. The V end was cut by 1 base, the J end by 0 bases, with 18 bases between. The length of the CDR3 is 18 residues. CDR1 and CDR2 (germline): SGHVS, FNYEAQ.

The chain employs TRBV7-2 and TRBJ2-5, with D possibly being TRBD1 (6 bases). This CDR3 is built from 13 residues. The V gene's germline CDR1 is SGHTA and CDR2 FQGNSA. V was cut by 5 bases and J by 11 bases, with 18 bases left in between. The CDR3 here is CASSIQGFNKQYF. CDR3 DNA sequence: TGTGCCAGCAGCATACAGGGTTTCAACAAGCAGTACTTC.

The sample holds a few counts of this clonotype. The chain joins TRBV14 to TRBJ1-2; D ambiguous. Trimming stripped 3 bases from V and 5 bases from J, with 13 bases between. Germline V gene sequence: CDR1 SGHDN, CDR2 FVKESK. The CDR3 has 14 amino acids. CDR3 amino acids: CASSHSRVGYGYTF. The DNA of the CDR3 is TGTGCCAGCAGCCATAGCCGTGTAGGGTATGGCTACACCTTC.

The chain recombines TRBV2 with TRBJ1-5; tentatively, D is TRBD1 (5 bases). V was clipped by 6 bases and J by 0 bases, with 15 bases between them. Germline V lookup: CDR1 SNHLY, CDR2 FYNNEI. This CDR3 region has 16 residues. The CDR3 region is CASSVGDSGSNQPQHF. CDR3 in DNA: TGTGCCAGCAGCGTAGGGGACTCGGGTAGCAATCAGCCCCAGCATTTT.

The chain has TRBV6-4 and TRBJ2-1; D unresolved. This CDR3 region has 15 residues. The ends were cut back, 2 bases at V and 8 bases at J, with 16 bases in the middle. Per germline, CDR1 MRHNA and CDR2 SNTAGT. The DNA of the CDR3 is TGTGCCAGCAGTGACGGCCAGGTTAGGGCGGATGAGCAGTTCTTC. Translation gives CASSDGQVRADEQFF.

This rearrangement joins TRBV27 to TRBJ2-5; D unresolved. The CDR3 contains 14 residues. The ends were cut back, 7 bases at V and 11 bases at J, with 23 bases in the middle. Per the germline V gene, CDR1 is MNHEY and CDR2 is SMNVEV (reference sequence). CDR3 sequence: CASTQKSSYNEQYF. CDR3 nucleotide sequence: TGTGCCAGCACTCAAAAGAGCTCCTACAATGAGCAGTACTTC.